This TCR beta chain comes out of a study of molecular identifiers for immune sequencing clone quantification. Study-level background: In replicates, the authors split RNA from roughly 20,000 or 100,000 naive CD8 cells five ways and sequenced four.

The naive CD8 libraries originated from between roughly 20,000 and 1,100,000 sorted cells and drew on 10%, 30% or 50% RNA. Naive CD8 T cells were FACS-sorted by CD8+CD4-CCR7+CD45RA+ markers. Previously described methods and listed TCR primers were employed for the bulk TCR libraries. TCRdb reanalysed the PCR reads using MiXCR and keeps one entry per CDR3 protein. Of some 97,000 distinct CDR3 sequences listed, 36% are singletons. V gave up 3 bases and J gave up 1 base, with 8 bases separating them. This CDR3 is built from 14 residues. This receptor was taken from a human donor in good health. Some libraries in this study had Jurkat cell RNA spiked in. The chain combines TRBV12-3 or TRBV12-4 with TRBJ2-3, with unresolved D. Sequencing was done on a sample of naive CD8+ T cells from blood, with Jurkat cell RNA spiked in. Subset indicated: FACS-sorted CD8+CD4-CCR7+CD45RA+ naive T cells. The CDR3 region has the DNA TGTGCCAGCAGTTTCATTGAACGCACAGATACGCAGTATTTT. Translating it yields CASSFIERTDTQYF.